This TCR beta chain was captured by sequencing in a study of shared clonotypes between healthy human individuals. Study-wide results and caveats: Genetic and exposure-history diversity was limited by the few donors. Sampling involved blood alone; tissue repertoires likely differ.

Researchers partitioned CD4+ cells into CD45RA+ naive and CD45RA-negative memory subsets. The germline V and J ends were trimmed by 2 bases and 7 bases, with 14 bases remaining between them. The CDR3 extends over 15 amino acids. CDR1 is KGHSH, CDR2 LQKENI, per germline. Using immunoSEQ multiplex PCR, the repertoire was profiled, and TCRdb retains in-frame clones only, with some absent. This sample yields 2 million to 2.5 million clones, of which 93% are seen a single time; 0.36% belongs to the top ten. Turning to this clone: Its antigen is still unknown.

This sequence was found in a man between 18 and 35 years old in good health. Some clones in this sample may be carry-over from other donors' samples. The V call is TRBV18, the J call TRBJ2-2; weak D call: TRBD2 (5 bases). Sample: naive CD4+ T cells from PBMCs. Subset here: CD45RA+ positively selected. The CDR3 DNA sequence: TGTGCCAGCTCACCATATCGAGGGCTGGACGGGGAGCTGTTTTTT. The encoded protein is CASSPYRGLDGELFF.